A single sample is the source of the 29 T cell receptor beta chains below, sequenced in a study of CD8+CD57+ T cells in acquired aplastic anemia. Genomic DNA served as template for TCR beta VDJ and CDR3 profiling. TCRdb reprocessed the reads via MiXCR and lists one record per CDR3 protein. The table lists approximately 150,000 distinct CDR3 sequences, less than 60% of them singletons, with about 2.9% in the top ten. Patients selected for sequencing had displayed CD8+CD57+ cell expansion by flow cytometry. Sequenced: sorted CD4+, CD8+, or CD8+CD57+ T cells (not recorded which) from PBMCs. The receptors shown here come from a human donor with aplastic anemia.

The chain recombines TRBV5-6 with TRBJ2-1; possible D gene TRBD2, 5 bases. The germline V gene encodes CDR1 SGHDT and CDR2 YYEEEE. There are 15 residues in the CDR3. The ends were cut back, 4 bases at V and 4 bases at J, with 15 bases in the middle. CDR3 sequence reads: CASSAGLSAYNEQFF. CDR3 nucleotide sequence: TGTGCCAGCAGCGCTGGACTCAGTGCGTACAATGAGCAGTTCTTC.

The sample holds many counts of this clonotype. The chain links TRBV7-2 to TRBJ2-1; D is unclear. The V gene's germline CDR1 is SGHTA and CDR2 FQGNSA. The CDR3 runs 14 residues. Trimming cost V 5 bases and J 9 bases, with 17 bases left between them. CDR3 in amino acids: CASSPQGWTREQFF. CDR3 in DNA: TGTGCCAGCAGCCCACAAGGATGGACCCGTGAGCAGTTCTTC.

The V gene is TRBV5-6, the J gene TRBJ1-1; TRBD1 is a possible D gene (5 bases). The germline V gene has CDR1 SGHDT and CDR2 YYEEEE. V lost 2 bases and J 1 base, leaving 9 bases between the germline ends. This CDR3 has 14 residues. CDR3 sequence: CASSFKTANTEAFF. Here the CDR3 DNA reads TGTGCCAGCAGCTTCAAGACAGCGAACACTGAAGCTTTCTTT.

This clonotype was picked up a small number of times. CDR3 amino acids: CASSEPGENYGYTF. Here the CDR3 DNA reads TGTGCCAGCAGTGAACCAGGGGAAAACTATGGCTACACCTTC. The V and J genes are TRBV25-1 and TRBJ1-2; tentatively, D is TRBD1 (6 bases). V shed 2 bases and J shed 2 bases, with 9 bases lying between them. The germline V gene encodes CDR1 MGHDK and CDR2 SYGVNS. The CDR3 extends over 14 amino acids.

Ten or more counts support this clonotype. This sequence joins TRBV9 and TRBJ1-6, with D possibly matching TRBD1 (5 bases). Germline V gene sequence: CDR1 SGDLS, CDR2 YYNGEE. CDR3 length: 17 residues. V shed 4 bases and J shed 10 bases, with 24 bases lying between them. The CDR3 DNA sequence: TGTGCCAGCAGCTCCGCGGGCAGGGAAGAGATTCGATCACCCCTCCACTTT. As protein: CASSSAGREEIRSPLHF.

At least ten counts were recorded for this clonotype. The gene calls are TRBV24-1 and TRBJ1-4, with D perhaps TRBD1 (6 bases). V lost 5 bases and J lost 5, with 11 bases in between. Germline values: CDR1 KGHDR, CDR2 SFDVKD. This CDR3 has 14 residues. CDR3 nucleotide sequence: TGTGCCACCAGTGTAGGGGGAGGCAATGAAAAACTGTTTTTT. Translating it yields CATSVGGGNEKLFF.

This clonotype was recorded at least ten times. This chain connects TRBV20-1 to TRBJ2-1, with a tentative D call TRBD2 (5 bases). This CDR3 has 11 residues. Germline lookup yields CDR1 DFQATT and CDR2 SNEGSKA (reference sequence). Trimming pared 6 bases from V and 10 bases from J, leaving 13 bases between. CDR3 sequence: CSAQSGPEQFF. In DNA, the CDR3 is TGCAGTGCCCAAAGCGGCCCCGAGCAGTTCTTC.

In this sample, this clonotype turned up many times. The V and J genes are TRBV6-9 and TRBJ2-1; 11 positions agree with TRBD2. There are 19 residues in the CDR3. Germline V CDR1 and CDR2: MNHGY, SVAAGI. Trimming took 5 bases from V and 4 from J; bases not matched to a gene: 16. The CDR3 nucleotides are TGTGCCAGCAGTCATAGACTAGCGGGGTACGTTTTTGTTTACAATGAGCAGTTCTTC. Its protein product is CASSHRLAGYVFVYNEQFF.

Details on this clonotype: Likely a read error: the CDR3 ends without its conserved phenylalanine or tryptophan. The limits of the CDR3 on the DNA are not certain, so only TCRdb's listed CDR3 is given. This chain links TRBV2 with TRBJ2-6; the tabulated D call, TRBD1, remains unverified against the DNA. The CDR3 sequence runs 15 residues, both termini included. Per germline, CDR1 SNHLY and CDR2 FYNNEI. The CDR3 reads CASSEEGAGANVLKI.

This clonotype has just a few counts. Sequence at one end of the junction differs from germline and may be a read error. This rearrangement joins TRBV11-2 to TRBJ2-2; 8 bases are shared with TRBD2. CDR3 length equals 17 residues. Germline V gene sequence: CDR1 SGHAT, CDR2 FQNNGV. The CDR3 reads CASSLSRRGGRTGELSF. CDR3 coding DNA: TGTGCCAGCAGCTTAAGTCGACGGGGGGGGCGCACCGGGGAGCTGTCTTTT.

The rearrangement links TRBV6-2 or TRBV6-3 to TRBJ2-7; possibly TRBD1 for D (6 bases). Germline V lookup: CDR1 MNHEY, CDR2 SVGEGT. This CDR3 spans 13 amino acids. V was cut by 2 bases and J by 4 bases, with 9 bases left in between. The CDR3 sequence is CASSYDRQYEQYF. The CDR3 DNA reads as TGTGCCAGCAGTTACGACAGGCAGTACGAGCAGTACTTC.

The gene calls are TRBV7-9 and TRBJ2-5, with a possible D match to TRBD2 (6 bases). The V gene lost 5 bases and the J gene lost 3 bases, with 13 bases spanning the gap. The CDR3 loop spans 14 amino acids. The V gene's germline CDR1 is SEHNR and CDR2 FQNEAQ (reference sequence). The chain's CDR3 is CASSQSGRKETQYF. The CDR3 bases are TGTGCCAGCAGCCAATCAGGGAGGAAAGAGACCCAGTACTTC.

The rearrangement joins TRBV20-1 to TRBJ1-2; unclear D gene. This CDR3 has 14 residues. Germline-derived CDR1 and CDR2 are DFQATT and SNEGSKA (reference sequence). Trimming cost V 5 bases and J 4 bases, with 17 bases left between them. CDR3 coding DNA: TGCAGTGCTCCCCGGTCCTCCTGGGGCTATGGCTACACCTTC. Its protein product is CSAPRSSWGYGYTF.

The chain uses TRBV7-9 and TRBJ2-3, with D perhaps matching TRBD2 (6 bases). Germline V CDR1 and CDR2: SEHNR, FQNEAQ (reference sequence). The CDR3 loop spans 14 amino acids. Trimming removed 4 bases from V and 6 bases from J, with 14 bases in between. In DNA form, the CDR3 reads TGTGCCAGCAGCTCGACGGGGGTTTCGGATACGCAGTATTTT. Its protein product is CASSSTGVSDTQYF.

This clonotype occurred many times. The chain recombines TRBV4-3 with TRBJ2-3; D possibly corresponds to TRBD2 (6 bases). Germline V CDR1 and CDR2: LGHNA, YSLEER. The CDR3 runs to 14 residues. Trimming cost V 5 bases and J 10 bases, with 19 bases left between them. The CDR3, as DNA: TGCGCCAGCAGCTATAGTAATGTGAGGGAGGCGCAGTATTTT. This codes for CASSYSNVREAQYF.

This clonotype was counted ten times or more. V is TRBV25-1 and J is TRBJ1-6, with D possibly matching TRBD1 (5 bases). Germline V lookup: CDR1 MGHDK, CDR2 SYGVNS. The CDR3 runs 15 residues. V was pared by 6 bases and J by 5 bases, with 14 bases between. The CDR3 region is CASRGGGGHNSPLHF. CDR3 nucleotides: TGTGCCAGCAGGGGGGGGGGGGGTCATAATTCACCCCTCCACTTT.

Comments on this clonotype: At one end the junction does not follow the germline gene, possibly because of a read error. The gene calls are TRBV7-7 and TRBJ2-7; D might be TRBD2 (6 bases). Germline values: CDR1 SSHAT, CDR2 FNYEAQ (reference sequence). The CDR3 extends over 20 amino acids. Here the CDR3 DNA reads TGTGCCAGTAGCTTCTACGGGAGTGACGGACAAGGGAAATCCTTCTACGAGCGGTACTTC. Residues: CASSFYGSDGQGKSFYERYF.

Of note for this clonotype: One end of the junction varies from germline; a read error may be responsible. The J gene is TRBJ2-3, the V gene TRBV19; the D gene is possibly TRBD1 (6 bases). In germline, CDR1 is LNHDA, CDR2 SQIVND (reference sequence). CDR3 length: 15 residues. The CDR3 protein is CASKMAGVSPDTQYF. The CDR3 bases are TGTGCCAGTAAGATGGCAGGGGTCTCTCCAGATACGCAGTATTTC.

This clonotype was seen a few times. The CDR3 coding sequence is TGTGCCAGCAGTTTAAGGGGCCGGTTGGGGGGCGACTACGAGCAGTACTTC. This gives the protein CASSLRGRLGGDYEQYF. This chain links TRBV27 with TRBJ2-7; either TRBD1 or TRBD2 may fit D (6 bases each). The CDR3 sequence is 17 residues long. Trimming left V 2 bases short and J 3 bases short, with 20 bases between. Germline assignment: CDR1 MNHEY and CDR2 SMNVEV (reference sequence).

This clonotype was recorded many times. This chain joins TRBV9 and TRBJ1-3; TRBD1 is a possible D gene (6 bases). The CDR3 consists of 16 residues. The V end was cut by 0 bases, the J end by 1 base, with 11 bases between. The germline V gene has CDR1 SGDLS and CDR2 YYNGEE. The CDR3 DNA reads TGTGCCAGCAGCGTAGGGCCACAGGGTTCTGGAAACACCATATATTTT. Residues: CASSVGPQGSGNTIYF.

This clonotype has a count of ten or more. Here the CDR3 DNA reads TGTGCCAGCAGCGTAGGCCCGGGACAGGGGGCCCACGAGCAGTACTTC. It encodes CASSVGPGQGAHEQYF. The rearrangement uses TRBV9 and TRBJ2-7; TRBD1 agrees at 12 bases. Germline V gives CDR1 SGDLS, CDR2 YYNGEE. This CDR3 has 16 residues. The junction had 6 bases not matched to a gene; V was cut back by 0 bases and J by 5 bases.

Many counts were recorded for this clonotype. J is TRBJ2-3 and V is TRBV6-2 or TRBV6-3, with 7 bases matching TRBD2. V shed 8 bases, J shed 0 bases, and the junction held 5 bases outside the gene matches. The V gene's germline CDR1 is MNHEY and CDR2 SVGEGT. The CDR3 contains 14 residues. In nucleotides, the CDR3 is TGTGCCAGCCGGGAGCGGGGTAGCACAGATACGCAGTATTTT. This encodes CASRERGSTDTQYF.

V and J are TRBV7-6 and TRBJ1-2; no definite D call. There are 13 residues in the CDR3. Trimming cost V 6 bases and J 4 bases, with 12 bases left between them. The V gene's germline CDR1 is SGHVS and CDR2 FNYEAQ. CDR3 residues: CASSSTSIYGYTF. As DNA, the CDR3 is TGTGCCAGCAGTTCGACCTCGATCTATGGCTACACCTTC.

On this clonotype itself: The junction shows a germline mismatch at one end, possibly a read error. The V and J genes are TRBV19 and TRBJ1-1; D perhaps matches TRBD1 (5 bases). Germline V CDR1 and CDR2: LNHDA, SQIVND (reference sequence). The CDR3 totals 15 residues. The DNA of the CDR3 is TGTGCCAGTAGTACAGAGGGACTGCCGGACACTGAGGCTTTCTTT. This translates into CASSTEGLPDTEAFF. Variable domain in full (rest from reference TRBV19 and TRBJ1-1): DGGITQSPKYLFRKEGQNVTLSCEQNLNHDAMYWYRQDPGQGLRLIYYSQIVNDFQKGDIAEGYSVSREKKESFPLTVTSAQKNPTAFYLCASSTEGLPDTEAFFGQGTRLTVV.

This chain joins TRBV7-2 and TRBJ1-1; D is undetermined. V was pared by 4 bases and J by 3 bases, with 6 bases between. This CDR3 contains 12 residues. Germline V CDR1 and CDR2: SGHTA, FQGNSA. The DNA of the CDR3 is TGTGCCAGCAGCTCAAGGTACACTGAAGCTTTCTTT. It encodes CASSSRYTEAFF.

This clonotype occurred once. The V and J genes are TRBV15 and TRBJ1-1; possible D gene TRBD1, 6 bases. The CDR3 is 15 residues long. V was clipped by 4 bases and J by 4 bases, with 16 bases between them. CDR1 is LNHNV and CDR2 is YYDKDF in the germline V gene (reference sequence). In nucleotides, the CDR3 is TGTGCCACCAGCACTGGTAGGGGGGTCTCCACTGAAGCTTTCTTT. Its protein is CATSTGRGVSTEAFF.

J is TRBJ2-7 and V is TRBV6-5, with D possibly being TRBD2 (7 bases). V was pared by 4 bases and J by 7 bases, with 20 bases between. From germline, CDR1 is MNHEY and CDR2 SVGAGI. This CDR3 spans 15 amino acids. CDR3 bases: TGTGCCAGCAGTTTAGGCGGGGGCTCCTACAATGAGCAGTACTTC. Its translation is CASSLGGGSYNEQYF.

This clonotype was recorded at least ten times. This sequence joins TRBV4-3 and TRBJ1-5; 10 bases are shared with TRBD1. Trimming cost V 7 bases and J 2 bases; bases outside gene matches: 14. The CDR3 totals 18 residues. CDR1 is LGHNA and CDR2 is YSLEER in the germline V gene. The CDR3 DNA reads as TGCGCCAGCAACTACTTGCTGACAGGGGGCCGTCGCAATCAGCCCCAGCATTTT. Translated: CASNYLLTGGRRNQPQHF.

This clonotype was observed at least ten times. The V and J genes are TRBV9 and TRBJ2-3, with 7 bases matching TRBD2. The CDR3 is 15 residues long. In germline, CDR1 is SGDLS, CDR2 YYNGEE. The trim removed 3 bases at V and 5 bases at J, leaving 9 bases unmatched. DNA of the CDR3: TGTGCCAGCAGCGGCGGACTAGTCGGAGGAGATACGCAGTATTTT. Amino acids: CASSGGLVGGDTQYF. Looking up the rest from reference TRBV9 and TRBJ2-3 gives the full variable domain: DSGVTQTPKHLITATGQRVTLRCSPRSGDLSVYWYQQSLDQGLQFLIQYYNGEERAKGNILERFSAQQFPDLHSELNLSSLELGDSALYFCASSGGLVGGDTQYFGPGTRLTVL.